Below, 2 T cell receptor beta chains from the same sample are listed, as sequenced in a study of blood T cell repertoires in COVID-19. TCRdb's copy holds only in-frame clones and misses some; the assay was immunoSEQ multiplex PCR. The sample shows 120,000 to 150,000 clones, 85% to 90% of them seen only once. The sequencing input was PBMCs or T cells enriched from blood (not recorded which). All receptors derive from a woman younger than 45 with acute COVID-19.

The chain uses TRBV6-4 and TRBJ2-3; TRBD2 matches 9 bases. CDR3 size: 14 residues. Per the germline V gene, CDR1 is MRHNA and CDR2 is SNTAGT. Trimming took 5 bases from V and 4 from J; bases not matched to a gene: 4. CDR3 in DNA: TGTGCCAGCAGTAGTAGCGGGAGCCCAGATACGCAGTATTTT. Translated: CASSSSGSPDTQYF.

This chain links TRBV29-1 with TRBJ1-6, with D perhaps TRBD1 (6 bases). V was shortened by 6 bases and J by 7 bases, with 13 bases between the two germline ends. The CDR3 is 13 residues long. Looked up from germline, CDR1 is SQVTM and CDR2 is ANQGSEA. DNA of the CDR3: TGCAGCGTGACGACAGGCTCCAATTCACCCCTCCACTTT. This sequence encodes CSVTTGSNSPLHF.